These 7 T cell receptor beta chains were sequenced from one sample in a study of T cell responses to AZD1222 COVID-19 vaccine. Measured with immunoSEQ multiplex PCR; TCRdb has only the in-frame clones, and not every one. The data contain around 150,000 clones, roughly 90% of them singletons. Sequencing was performed on peripheral blood, taken on day 0 of AZD1222 vaccination. Source of these receptors: an adult in good health.

This sequence joins TRBV19 and TRBJ2-1; 11 bases are a match to TRBD1. This CDR3 region has 15 residues. The ends lost 1 base at V and 9 bases at J; junction bases unmatched: 5. Germline V CDR1 and CDR2: LNHDA, SQIVND (reference sequence). The CDR3 nucleotides read TGTGCCAGTAGTATAGGAGGACAGGGGGCGTTTGAGCAGTTCTTC. This encodes CASSIGGQGAFEQFF.

Written as DNA, the CDR3 is TGTGCCAGCTCCCCGACGGGTGTGACCACTGAAGCTTTCTTT. Protein: CASSPTGVTTEAFF. The V gene is TRBV18, the J gene TRBJ1-1; D is unresolved. Germline-derived CDR1 and CDR2 are KGHSH and LQKENI. The length of the CDR3 is 14 residues. V lost 6 bases and J 4 bases, leaving 15 bases between the germline ends.

The rearrangement joins TRBV7-9 to TRBJ1-1, with TRBD1 matching 7 bases. Germline assignment: CDR1 SEHNR and CDR2 FQNEAQ (reference sequence). The CDR3 is made up of 14 amino acids. Unmatched junction bases numbered 6, after V lost 8 bases and J lost 0 bases. CDR3 sequence: CASLQGQMNTEAFF. The DNA of the CDR3 is TGTGCCAGCCTTCAGGGACAGATGAACACTGAAGCTTTCTTT.

The chain joins TRBV11-2 to TRBJ2-7, with a tentative D call TRBD2 (6 bases). This CDR3 has 15 residues. With 2 bases removed from V and 4 bases from J, the gap between germline ends came to 15 bases. Per the germline V gene, CDR1 is SGHAT and CDR2 is FQNNGV. CDR3 coding DNA: TGTGCCAGCAGCTTATGGCGGGGCGAAAGGTACGAGCAGTACTTC. Translated, it gives CASSLWRGERYEQYF.

This clone was recorded only once. The chain employs TRBV18 and TRBJ1-5; no clear D gene. Looked up from germline, CDR1 is KGHSH and CDR2 is LQKENI. The length of the CDR3 is 16 residues. V was shortened by 3 bases and J by 7 bases, with 19 bases between the two germline ends. CDR3 protein: CASSPEKDNLRQPQHF. The CDR3 coding sequence is TGTGCCAGCTCACCGGAAAAAGACAATCTGAGACAGCCCCAGCATTTT.

This clone was recorded only once. This chain connects TRBV7-9 to TRBJ1-3, with TRBD1 matching 7 bases. CDR3 size: 15 residues. V dropped 4 bases and J dropped 5; count of bases not matched to a gene: 8. CDR1 SEHNR and CDR2 FQNEAQ come from the germline V gene (reference sequence). The CDR3 protein is CASSSFLGQRNTIYF. The CDR3 DNA reads TGTGCCAGCAGCTCTTTTTTGGGACAGAGAAACACCATATATTTT.

The V call is TRBV3-1 (or the pseudogene TRBV3-2), the J call TRBJ2-1, with 9 positions matching TRBD2. The CDR3 is made up of 17 amino acids. CDR1 LGHDT and CDR2 YNNKEL come from the germline V gene (reference sequence). Trimming cost V 1 base and J 4 bases; bases outside gene matches: 8. CDR3 DNA sequence: TGTGCCAGCAGCCAAGGTTTTGCGGGAGGGCCTTACAATGAGCAGTTCTTC. Translating gives CASSQGFAGGPYNEQFF.